This paragraph covers one T cell receptor beta chain sequence. The antigen is unknown. This specimen comes from a study of T cell repertoires and leukemia-associated antigens. Overall study findings and caveats: Expanded clones' antigen specificity and function were not directly tested.

TCRdb re-called the 5' RACE reads with MiXCR, one entry per CDR3 protein. The repertoire has over 8,500 distinct CDR3 sequences, about 43% of them found once; the top ten carry less than 70%. Trimming cost V 0 bases and J 0 bases, with 14 bases left between them. CDR1 DFQATT and CDR2 SNEGSKA come from the germline V gene (reference sequence). The length of the CDR3 is 16 residues. This chain joins TRBV20-1 and TRBJ1-1; the D gene is possibly TRBD1 (5 bases). This TCR derives from a female donor in good health. Sequences were obtained from CD3+ T cells sorted from blood and cultured. CDR3 in DNA: TGCAGTGCTAGAGATCCGGGGACGGTCATGAACACTGAAGCTTTCTTT. Translating gives CSARDPGTVMNTEAFF.